A single sample is the source of the 24 T cell receptor beta chains below, sequenced in a study of spatial heterogeneity in lung cancer. No antigen has been identified for these receptors. TCRdb fed the 5' RACE reads into MiXCR, producing one record per CDR3 protein. The sample holds about 22,000 distinct CDR3 sequences, under 3.5% seen once. Time point noted: sample taken at primary tumor resection. General study points: In tumors, expanded intratumoral alpha and beta TCR counts tracked mutation counts.

The sample was lung tumor tissue, taken at surgery. The receptor source for this set is a male donor with early-stage non-small cell lung cancer.

The table lists this clonotype with many counts. The CDR3 is CASSEGRQEFYGYTF. The CDR3 nucleotides read TGTGCCAGCAGTGAAGGTCGACAGGAATTTTATGGCTACACCTTC. The chain employs TRBV6-1 and TRBJ1-2; a weak D match, TRBD1 (6 bases). Germline values: CDR1 MNHNS, CDR2 SASEGT. The CDR3 runs to 15 residues. Trimming took 1 base from V and 5 from J, leaving 14 bases between them.

This clonotype was detected many times. The CDR3 reads CASSLVASGNTGELFF. The CDR3, as DNA: TGTGCCAGCAGCTTAGTGGCTAGCGGGAACACCGGGGAGCTGTTTTTT. The chain recombines TRBV7-9 with TRBJ2-2; 7 positions agree with TRBD2. With V trimmed by 1 base and J by 1 base, 3 bases remained unmatched. CDR1 is SEHNR and CDR2 is FQNEAQ in the germline V gene (reference sequence). This CDR3 region has 16 residues. The full variable domain, with the rest looked up from reference TRBV7-9 and TRBJ2-2, is DTGVSQNPRHKITKRGQNVTFRCDPISEHNRLYWYRQTLGQGPEFLTYFQNEAQLEKSRLLSDRFSAERPKGSFSTLEIQRTEQGDSAMYLCASSLVASGNTGELFFGEGSRLTVL.

This clonotype was counted ten times or more. The chain carries TRBV6-2 or TRBV6-3 and TRBJ2-3; TRBD2 is a possible D gene (6 bases). Trimming took off 2 bases at V and 4 bases at J, with 13 bases between the two ends. Per germline, CDR1 MNHEY and CDR2 SVGEGT. CDR3 size: 15 residues. This chain's CDR3 is CASSYGRWRADTQYF. In DNA form, the CDR3 reads TGTGCCAGCAGTTACGGACGGTGGAGGGCAGATACGCAGTATTTT.

This clonotype was observed many times. This chain uses TRBV6-5 with TRBJ2-1; 9 bases line up with TRBD2. J lost 7 bases, V lost 4 bases, and 8 bases had no gene match. Looked up from germline, CDR1 is MNHEY and CDR2 is SVGAGI. The CDR3 is 15 residues long. The CDR3 is CASSLAGDFVNEQFF. The CDR3 DNA reads TGTGCCAGCAGTTTAGCGGGAGATTTTGTTAATGAGCAGTTCTTC.

This clonotype showed up many times. The rearrangement joins TRBV12-3 or TRBV12-4 to TRBJ2-3, with 8 bases aligning to TRBD2. The CDR3 is 18 residues long. Losses at the gene ends were 3 bases for V and 2 bases for J; bases not matched to a gene: 13. Here the CDR3 reads CASSLPLIAGSPTDTQYF. The CDR3 DNA sequence: TGTGCCAGCAGTTTGCCCTTAATAGCGGGATCCCCCACAGATACGCAGTATTTT.

This clonotype was recorded at least ten times. V usage is TRBV3-1 and J usage is TRBJ2-1; D uncertain. The CDR3 loop spans 14 amino acids. V shed 2 bases and J shed 5 bases, with 10 bases lying between them. Per germline, CDR1 LGHDT and CDR2 YNNKEL (reference sequence). CDR3 residues: CASSQQGENNEQFF. CDR3 sequence (DNA): TGTGCCAGCAGCCAACAAGGAGAAAACAATGAGCAGTTCTTC.

This clonotype was seen at least ten times. This chain links TRBV4-1 with TRBJ2-3; D is uncertain. Germline V gives CDR1 MGHRA, CDR2 YSYEKL. With 0 bases removed from V and 14 bases from J, the gap between germline ends came to 12 bases. The CDR3 length is 12 residues. In DNA, the CDR3 is TGCGCCAGCAGCCAAGATGTGGGATGGAGGTATTTT. Translating gives CASSQDVGWRYF.

This clonotype showed up many times. V usage is TRBV5-6 and J usage is TRBJ2-1, with D tentatively TRBD2 (6 bases). V lost 1 base, J lost 10 bases, and 15 bases lay in between. The CDR3 sequence is 14 residues long. Germline-derived CDR1 and CDR2 are SGHDT and YYEEEE. Written as DNA, the CDR3 is TGTGCCAGCAGCTTGACTAGCACGGTCAACGAGCAGTTCTTC. Amino acid sequence: CASSLTSTVNEQFF.

This clonotype was seen repeatedly, ten times or more. This chain joins TRBV25-1 and TRBJ2-1; 8 bases line up with TRBD2. Trimming removed 1 base from V and 4 bases from J; junction bases left unmatched: 3. The CDR3 consists of 15 residues. Germline CDR1 is MGHDK and CDR2 is SYGVNS. The CDR3 bases are TGTGCCAGCAGTGAATGGTCTAGCGGGTACAATGAGCAGTTCTTC. This gives the protein CASSEWSSGYNEQFF.

This clonotype is categorized as medium-sized (0.01 to 0.1%). This chain uses TRBV6-5 with TRBJ2-2; the match to TRBD2 covers 10 bases. V lost 6 bases and J lost 6; bases outside the gene matches: 10. The germline gives CDR1 MNHEY, CDR2 SVGAGI. The CDR3 spans 16 residues. The CDR3 loop reads CASRRSSGSGAGELFF. The CDR3 coding sequence is TGTGCCAGCAGGAGATCTAGCGGGAGTGGGGCCGGGGAGCTGTTTTTT.

This clonotype was observed at least ten times. The rearrangement joins TRBV7-9 to TRBJ2-7; a possible D gene is TRBD1 (6 bases). V was shortened by 1 base and J by 2 bases, with 18 bases between the two germline ends. The CDR3 spans 17 residues. Germline V gene lookup returns CDR1 SEHNR and CDR2 FQNEAQ (reference sequence). CDR3 amino acids: CASSLGRQGKTTYEQYF. CDR3 in DNA: TGTGCCAGCAGCTTAGGCCGGCAGGGGAAAACAACCTACGAGCAGTACTTC.

This clonotype was seen at least ten times. The chain couples TRBV29-1 to TRBJ2-4; tentatively, D is TRBD2 (6 bases). CDR1 is SQVTM and CDR2 is ANQGSEA in the germline V gene. This CDR3 is 13 amino acids long. V was trimmed by 7 bases and J by 4 bases, leaving 14 bases between them. CDR3 amino acids: CSAIGGVKNIQYF. Here the CDR3 DNA reads TGCAGCGCTATCGGAGGGGTAAAAAACATTCAGTACTTC.

This clonotype has a count of ten or more. This chain uses TRBV15 with TRBJ1-2, with 7 bases matching TRBD1. V lost 0 bases and J lost 4; bases outside the gene matches: 8. The germline V gene has CDR1 LNHNV and CDR2 YYDKDF (reference sequence). This CDR3 has 16 residues. The CDR3 spells CATSRDLQGTVYGYTF. The CDR3 DNA reads TGTGCCACCAGCAGAGATCTCCAGGGGACAGTCTATGGCTACACCTTC.

This clonotype was observed many times. V usage is TRBV24-1 and J usage is TRBJ2-6, with D hard to call. The CDR3 sequence is 15 residues long. Germline CDR1 is KGHDR and CDR2 is SFDVKD. V was trimmed by 3 bases and J by 2 bases, leaving 7 bases between them. CDR3 bases: TGTGCCACCAGTGATACAACCCCTGGGGCCAACGTCCTGACTTTC. Translated: CATSDTTPGANVLTF.

In this sample, this clonotype turned up many times. The chain uses TRBV18 and TRBJ2-7; the D is unclear. The CDR3 extends over 16 amino acids. Germline V gives CDR1 KGHSH, CDR2 LQKENI. The V end was cut by 1 base, the J end by 0 bases, with 13 bases between. CDR3 region: CASSPQSPASSYEQYF. The CDR3 DNA follows: TGTGCCAGCTCACCACAATCTCCAGCCAGCTCCTACGAGCAGTACTTC.

This clonotype was seen many times. The gene calls are TRBV5-1 and TRBJ2-5, with D hard to call. The ends were cut back, 0 bases at V and 14 bases at J, with 11 bases in the middle. CDR1 and CDR2 from the germline V gene are SGHRS and YFSETQ. The length of the CDR3 is 11 residues. The CDR3 region is CASSLGADFYF. The CDR3 nucleotides read TGCGCCAGCAGCTTGGGGGCAGACTTCTACTTC. Full variable domain (outside the CDR3, taken from reference TRBV5-1 and TRBJ2-5): KAGVTQTPRYLIKTRGQQVTLSCSPISGHRSVSWYQQTPGQGLQFLFEYFSETQRNKGNFPGRFSGRQFSNSRSEMNVSTLELGDSALYLCASSLGADFYFGPGTRLLVL.

Many counts were recorded for this clonotype. The chain has TRBV7-2 and TRBJ1-4; perhaps TRBD1 as D (6 bases). Per the germline V gene, CDR1 is SGHTA and CDR2 is FQGNSA. The ends were cut back, 5 bases at V and 6 bases at J, with 19 bases in the middle. The CDR3 extends over 16 amino acids. Here the CDR3 reads CASSPLLGGGDEKLFF. The CDR3 DNA sequence: TGTGCCAGCAGCCCGCTCCTGGGAGGGGGGGATGAAAAACTGTTTTTT.

This clonotype is classed as large. The genes are TRBV28 and TRBJ2-6; D ambiguous. V was clipped by 4 bases and J by 4 bases, with 14 bases between them. CDR3 length: 16 residues. CDR1 MDHEN and CDR2 SYDVKM come from the germline V gene. The CDR3 loop is CASSSPSSNGANVLTF. DNA for the CDR3: TGTGCCAGCAGTTCCCCCTCATCCAACGGGGCCAACGTCCTGACTTTC. The entire variable domain, with the rest obtained from reference TRBV28 and TRBJ2-6, is as follows: DVKVTQSSRYLVKRTGEKVFLECVQDMDHENMFWYRQDPGLGLRLIYFSYDVKMKEKGDIPEGYSVSREKKERFSLILESASTNQTSMYLCASSSPSSNGANVLTFGAGSRLTVL.

This clonotype has at least ten counts. The chain employs TRBV7-3 and TRBJ2-1; 7 positions agree with TRBD2. Germline trimming cut 6 bases from V and 2 bases from J; bases unmatched to any gene: 4. CDR3 length: 14 amino acids. Per the germline V gene, CDR1 is SGHTA and CDR2 is FQGTGA. The DNA for the CDR3 is TGTGCCAGCAGTGGGAGCGGGACCTACAATGAGCAGTTCTTC. Its translation is CASSGSGTYNEQFF. The complete variable domain, with remaining parts taken from reference TRBV7-3 and TRBJ2-1, reads GAGVSQTPSNKVTEKGKYVELRCDPISGHTALYWYRQSLGQGPEFLIYFQGTGAADDSGLPNDRFFAVRPEGSVSTLKIQRTERGDSAVYLCASSGSGTYNEQFFGPGTRLTVL.

This clonotype was found many times. V and J are TRBV7-9 and TRBJ2-7, with D possibly being TRBD2 (6 bases). The V end lost 5 bases, the J end lost 7 bases, and 15 bases lay between the germline ends. The CDR3 contains 13 residues. In germline, CDR1 is SEHNR, CDR2 FQNEAQ (reference sequence). CDR3: CASSLTSRGEQYF. CDR3 DNA: TGTGCCAGCAGCCTAACTAGCCGGGGGGAGCAGTACTTC. Complete variable domain (other parts from reference TRBV7-9 and TRBJ2-7): DTGVSQNPRHKITKRGQNVTFRCDPISEHNRLYWYRQTLGQGPEFLTYFQNEAQLEKSRLLSDRFSAERPKGSFSTLEIQRTEQGDSAMYLCASSLTSRGEQYFGPGTRLTVT.

This clonotype was recorded many times. This chain uses TRBV10-3 with TRBJ1-1; D call uncertain. This CDR3 is 14 amino acids long. Germline CDR1 and CDR2: ENHRY and SYGVKD. The V end lost 5 bases, the J end lost 5 bases, and 15 bases lay between the germline ends. CDR3 DNA: TGTGCCATCAGTTTTGACTCGGTTGGGACTGAAGCTTTCTTT. Amino acids: CAISFDSVGTEAFF.

In its sample, this clonotype was seen many times. This chain joins TRBV7-2 and TRBJ2-3, with 7 bases identical to TRBD1. The CDR3 extends over 16 amino acids. Germline CDR1 and CDR2: SGHTA and FQGNSA. J gave up 1 base and V 5 bases, and 9 bases lay outside the gene matches. The CDR3 DNA reads TGTGCCAGCAGCCTGCGAACAGGGGCTGGCACAGATACGCAGTATTTT. As protein: CASSLRTGAGTDTQYF.

This clonotype was counted at least ten times. The chain combines TRBV28 with TRBJ1-2; D unresolved. Germline assignment: CDR1 MDHEN and CDR2 SYDVKM. The CDR3 sequence is 13 residues long. Trimming left V 3 bases short and J 7 bases short, with 12 bases between. CDR3 coding DNA: TGTGCCAGCAGTTTGGCGGGGTTGAGTGGCTACACCTTC. Amino acids: CASSLAGLSGYTF.

The table lists this clonotype with many counts. J is TRBJ2-7 and V is TRBV12-3 or TRBV12-4; D not certain. This CDR3 is built from 11 residues. Trimming stripped 4 bases from V and 2 bases from J, with 3 bases between. The CDR3 loop reads CASSSTYEQYF. CDR3 nucleotide sequence: TGTGCCAGCAGTTCAACCTACGAGCAGTACTTC.